This T cell receptor beta chain derives from a study of blood T cells in healthy people across ages. Whole-study context: Template switching captured about one barcoded beta molecule per two T cells.

A sample-barcoded 5' primer and a J-beta primer mix were used in a second PCR of about 7 to 12 cycles. Every molecule of cDNA carried a tag from a template-switch adaptor with 12 random nucleotides. A single record per CDR3 protein comes from TCRdb applying MiXCR to the 5' RACE reads. The sample lists roughly 680,000 distinct CDR3 sequences, about 51% seen once, with 13% in the top ten. Germline V lookup: CDR1 LGHDT, CDR2 YNNKEL (reference sequence). The CDR3 covers 17 residues. In the case of this clonotype: A much more abundant neighbour one base away suggests this may be a read error.

The sequencing input was blood. V is TRBV3-1 and J is TRBJ2-1; D perhaps matches TRBD1 (6 bases). This sequence originates from a woman of 80 years or more in good health. The CDR3 DNA reads TGTGCCGGCAGCCAAGGGCAGGGGTTGACCTCCTACAATGAGCAGTTCTTC. Translated, it gives CAGSQGQGLTSYNEQFF.